This TCR beta chain was observed in a study of quantifying T cell responses using KT2 cells. The wider study: TCR alpha and beta constant-region primers primed reverse transcription of RNA.

This clonotype has just a few counts. The germline V and J ends were trimmed by 4 bases and 0 bases, with 16 bases remaining between them. This CDR3 has 16 residues. Looked up from germline, CDR1 is DFQATT and CDR2 is SNEGSKA (reference sequence). KT2 cells were mixed with fixed PBMC numbers at varying ratios. Each cDNA got a UMI-containing oligo ligated at its 3' end. First-round PCR used 4 cycles and beta primers RC1.1 and RC1.2 covering TRBC1 and TRBC2. TCRdb reprocessed the UMI-ligation and nested PCR reads with MiXCR, giving one entry per CDR3 protein. The sample consists of about 53,000 distinct CDR3 sequences, roughly 12% of them appearing once.

The rearrangement joins TRBV20-1 to TRBJ1-5; a possible D gene is TRBD1 (6 bases). Sequencing was performed on PBMCs spiked with cells of the T cell clone KT2. The TCR was taken from a human donor. The chain's CDR3 is CSAITFGTNSNQPQHF. The DNA for the CDR3 is TGCAGTGCTATAACTTTCGGGACAAATAGCAATCAGCCCCAGCATTTT.